This T cell receptor (beta chain) was obtained from a study of spatial heterogeneity in lung cancer. The CDR3 extends over 15 amino acids. J gave up 5 bases and V 4 bases, and 6 bases lay outside the gene matches. In germline, CDR1 is SGHRS, CDR2 YFSETQ. Notes on this clonotype: This beta chain came through as a stray read in a library set up for alpha chains, and its size says little.

A unique molecular identifier was carried by every single TCR cDNA molecule. TCRdb passed the 5' RACE reads through MiXCR, listing each CDR3 protein once. In the table there are over 6,500 distinct CDR3 sequences, less than 5% of which are singletons. The time point: sample taken at primary tumor resection. Extraction of whole RNA from tumor, nontumor lung or frozen PBMC preceded unsorted sequencing. This clonotype was sampled from a female donor with early-stage non-small cell lung cancer. This specimen was normal lung tissue next to the tumor, taken at surgery. The rearrangement links TRBV5-1 to TRBJ2-1; 10 bases match TRBD1. CDR3 sequence reads: CASSHGTGANNEQFF. Written as DNA, the CDR3 is TGCGCCAGCAGCCACGGGACAGGGGCCAACAATGAGCAGTTCTTC. The variable domain in full, completed from reference TRBV5-1 and TRBJ2-1, reads KAGVTQTPRYLIKTRGQQVTLSCSPISGHRSVSWYQQTPGQGLQFLFEYFSETQRNKGNFPGRFSGRQFSNSRSEMNVSTLELGDSALYLCASSHGTGANNEQFFGPGTRLTVL.